This T cell receptor beta chain is drawn from a study of human T cells and chemical hapten exposure. At the level of the study: Recorded diagnoses among the mostly female patients were alopecia areata, totalis or universalis.

This clonotype was seen only a few times. Its antigen is as yet unknown. The sample's time point: pre-sensitization, week 0. The sample's treatment: therapeutic diphenylcyclopropenone sensitization with weekly scalp DPC. Blood draws came before every patch-test application. The study extracted total RNA from unfractionated whole blood. Trimming shortened V by 8 bases and J by 7 bases, and 18 bases separated the two germline ends. The CDR3 is 14 residues long. TCRdb re-called the RACE reads through MiXCR, storing one row per CDR3 protein. The sample contains 150,000 to 200,000 distinct CDR3 sequences, under 35% of which appear only once. Findings and limits, study-wide: Relative to controls, expanded TCRs formed significantly more large CDR3 similarity clusters.

This sequence joins TRBV12-3 or TRBV12-4 and TRBJ2-1; the D gene is possibly TRBD2 (6 bases). Specimen: whole blood, collected in connection with sensitization to the hapten diphenylcyclopropenone (DPC). The TCR comes from a woman under 40 with alopecia areata. Some clones in this sample may be carry-over from other donors' samples. CDR3 in DNA: TGTGCCAGCGCATGGGACTCCAATAGGAATGAGCAGTTCTTC. Translating it yields CASAWDSNRNEQFF.